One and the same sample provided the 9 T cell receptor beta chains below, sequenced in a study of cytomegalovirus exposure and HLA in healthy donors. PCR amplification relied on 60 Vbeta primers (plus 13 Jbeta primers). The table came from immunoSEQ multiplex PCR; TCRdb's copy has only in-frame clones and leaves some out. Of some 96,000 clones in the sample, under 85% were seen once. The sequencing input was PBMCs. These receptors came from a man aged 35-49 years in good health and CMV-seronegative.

The CDR3 nucleotides are TGCGCCAGCAGCTTTTTTCGGGAGGACAATGAGCAGTTCTTC. Translation gives CASSFFREDNEQFF. V and J are TRBV5-1 and TRBJ2-1, with 7 bases lining up with TRBD2. V trimming: 2 bases; J trimming: 5 bases; junction bases outside the gene matches: 4. The CDR3 contains 14 residues. CDR1 is SGHRS, CDR2 YFSETQ, per germline.

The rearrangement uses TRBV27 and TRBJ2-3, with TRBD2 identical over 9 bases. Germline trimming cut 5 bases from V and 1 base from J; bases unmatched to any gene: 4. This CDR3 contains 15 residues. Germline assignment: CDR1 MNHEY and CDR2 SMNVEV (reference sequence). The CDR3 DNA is TGTGCCAGCAGTCCTCGGACTAGCGGCACAGATACGCAGTATTTT. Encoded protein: CASSPRTSGTDTQYF.

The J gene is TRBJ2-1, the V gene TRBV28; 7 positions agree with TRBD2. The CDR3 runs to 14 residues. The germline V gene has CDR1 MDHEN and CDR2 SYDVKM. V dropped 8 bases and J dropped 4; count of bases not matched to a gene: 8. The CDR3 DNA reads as TGTGCCAGCGAGGGAGGGCCAGGATACAATGAGCAGTTCTTC. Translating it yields CASEGGPGYNEQFF.

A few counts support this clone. Written as DNA, the CDR3 is TGTGCCAGCAGCCCGGGGGTAGGGGATGAAAAACTGTTTTTT. Amino acids: CASSPGVGDEKLFF. V usage is TRBV6-5 and J usage is TRBJ1-4, with a weak D call TRBD1 (5 bases). Germline V gene lookup returns CDR1 MNHEY and CDR2 SVGAGI. This CDR3 contains 14 residues. V dropped 6 bases and J dropped 6 bases, with 14 bases sitting between them.

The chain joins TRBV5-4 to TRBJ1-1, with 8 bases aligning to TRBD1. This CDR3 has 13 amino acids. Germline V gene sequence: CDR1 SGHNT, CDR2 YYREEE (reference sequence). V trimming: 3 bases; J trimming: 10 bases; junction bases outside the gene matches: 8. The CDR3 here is CASSSRQGFGAFF. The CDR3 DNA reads TGTGCCAGCAGCTCCAGACAGGGGTTTGGAGCTTTCTTT.

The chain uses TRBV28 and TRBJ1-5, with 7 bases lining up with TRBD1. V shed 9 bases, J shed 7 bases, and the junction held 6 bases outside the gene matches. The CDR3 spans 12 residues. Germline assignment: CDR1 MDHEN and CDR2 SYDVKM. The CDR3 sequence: CASRQGEQPQHF. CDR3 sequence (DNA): TGTGCCAGTCGACAGGGTGAACAGCCCCAGCATTTT.

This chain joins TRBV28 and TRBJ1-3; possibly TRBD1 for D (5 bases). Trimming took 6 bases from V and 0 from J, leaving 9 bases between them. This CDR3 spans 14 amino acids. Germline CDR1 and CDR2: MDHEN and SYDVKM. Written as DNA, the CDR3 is TGTGCCAGCAGCCCCGACAGCTCTGGAAACACCATATATTTT. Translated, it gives CASSPDSSGNTIYF.

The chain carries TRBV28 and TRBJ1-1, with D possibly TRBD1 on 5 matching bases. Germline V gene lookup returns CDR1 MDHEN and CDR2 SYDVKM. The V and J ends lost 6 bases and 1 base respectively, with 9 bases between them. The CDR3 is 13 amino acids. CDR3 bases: TGTGCCAGCAGGGGGCAGGGGAACACTGAAGCTTTCTTT. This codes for CASRGQGNTEAFF.

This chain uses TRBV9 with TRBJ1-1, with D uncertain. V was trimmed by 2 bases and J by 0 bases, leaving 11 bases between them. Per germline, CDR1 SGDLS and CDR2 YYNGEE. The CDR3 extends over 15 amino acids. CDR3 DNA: TGTGCCAGCAGCGTCGGTAGAACTCTGAACACTGAAGCTTTCTTT. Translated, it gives CASSVGRTLNTEAFF. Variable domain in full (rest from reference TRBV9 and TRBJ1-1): DSGVTQTPKHLITATGQRVTLRCSPRSGDLSVYWYQQSLDQGLQFLIQYYNGEERAKGNILERFSAQQFPDLHSELNLSSLELGDSALYFCASSVGRTLNTEAFFGQGTRLTVV.